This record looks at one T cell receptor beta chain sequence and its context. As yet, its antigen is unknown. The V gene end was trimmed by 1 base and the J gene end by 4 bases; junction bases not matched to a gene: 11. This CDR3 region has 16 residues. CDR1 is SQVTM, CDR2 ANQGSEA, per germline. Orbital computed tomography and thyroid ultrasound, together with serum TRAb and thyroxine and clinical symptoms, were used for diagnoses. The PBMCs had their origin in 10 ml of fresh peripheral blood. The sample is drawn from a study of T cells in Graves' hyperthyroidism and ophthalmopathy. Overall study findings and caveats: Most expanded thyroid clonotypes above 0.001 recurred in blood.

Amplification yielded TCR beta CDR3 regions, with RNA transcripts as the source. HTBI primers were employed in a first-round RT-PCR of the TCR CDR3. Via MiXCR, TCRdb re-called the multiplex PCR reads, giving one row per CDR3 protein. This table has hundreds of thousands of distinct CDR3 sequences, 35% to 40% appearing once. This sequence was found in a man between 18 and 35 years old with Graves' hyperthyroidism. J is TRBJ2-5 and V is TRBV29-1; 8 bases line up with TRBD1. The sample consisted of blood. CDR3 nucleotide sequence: TGCAGCGTTGAAGGGGAGGCAGGGGGCGGGCGAGAGACCCAGTACTTC. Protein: CSVEGEAGGGRETQYF.